Listed below are T cell receptor beta chains from one sample, sequenced in a study of blood T cells in healthy people across ages. TCRdb called the 5' RACE reads again in MiXCR, with one record for every CDR3 protein. The table has hundreds of thousands of distinct CDR3 sequences, approximately 60% seen once. Sequencing input: blood. The origin of the receptors is a man aged 35 to 55 in good health. CDR3s include the opening cysteine and the closing phenylalanine or tryptophan. D genes are given only for firm matches. For some rows the clone size is stated as once, few or many, or as a class when expanded; others skip it.

V gene	J gene	D gene	clone size	CDR3 protein	CDR3 DNA
TRBV20-1	TRBJ2-3	TRBD2	few	CSARFTSGLTDTQYF	TGCAGTGCTAGATTCACTAGCGGACTCACAGATACGCAGTATTTT
TRBV12-3/TRBV12-4	TRBJ2-1	TRBD2	few	CASSTRTSSTNEQFF	TGTGCCAGCAGTACACGGACTAGTTCTACAAATGAGCAGTTCTTC
TRBV5-5	TRBJ1-4	-	-	CASSDLRGEGEKLFF	TGTGCCAGCAGCGACCTCCGGGGCGAAGGTGAAAAACTGTTTTTT
TRBV29-1	TRBJ2-5	-	many	CSVAPPGVAETQYF	TGCAGCGTCGCCCCCCCAGGGGTTGCGGAGACCCAGTACTTC
TRBV5-5	TRBJ2-7	-	-	CASSPTPRTTYEQYF	TGTGCCAGCAGCCCAACCCCCCGGACAACCTACGAGCAGTACTTC
TRBV6-6	TRBJ2-5	TRBD2	-	CASSSIRAGDGQYF	TGTGCCAGCAGTTCCATTCGAGCGGGAGATGGGCAGTATTTC
TRBV4-2	TRBJ2-1	-	-	CASSQGQGGEEQFF	TGTGCCAGCAGCCAAGGTCAAGGAGGGGAAGAGCAGTTCTTC
TRBV11-3	TRBJ2-1	-	-	CASSPPERSYNEQFF	TGTGCCAGCAGCCCCCCCGAGCGGTCCTACAATGAGCAGTTCTTC
TRBV9	TRBJ2-5	-	few	CASSAQDRETQYF	TGTGCCAGCAGCGCCCAGGACCGGGAGACCCAGTACTTC
TRBV27	TRBJ2-1	-	-	CASSPRTTTYNEQFF	TGTGCCAGCAGCCCTCGCACAACTACCTACAATGAGCAGTTCTTC
TRBV7-2	TRBJ1-2	TRBD1	-	CASSYLTGGGYGYTF	TGTGCCAGCAGCTACCTGACAGGGGGGGGTTATGGCTACACCTTC
TRBV12-3/TRBV12-4	TRBJ1-4	-	few	CASSREGIEKLFF	TGTGCCAGCAGCCGCGAAGGGATTGAAAAACTGTTTTTT
TRBV4-2	TRBJ2-7	TRBD2	-	CASSQEVLAGRSYEQYF	TGTGCCAGCAGCCAAGAAGTACTAGCGGGCCGTTCCTACGAGCAGTACTTC
TRBV4-3	TRBJ1-4	TRBD1	-	CASSPGIGQGFGKLFF	TGCGCCAGCAGCCCCGGGATCGGACAGGGGTTTGGAAAACTGTTTTTT
TRBV7-3	TRBJ2-1	TRBD1	-	CASSLLLQGALFEQFF	TGTGCCAGCAGCTTATTGTTACAGGGGGCACTTTTTGAGCAGTTCTTC
TRBV5-8	TRBJ1-1	-	-	CASSRKGREAFF	TGTGCCAGCAGCCGTAAGGGTAGGGAGGCTTTCTTT
TRBV5-1	TRBJ2-5	-	many	CASSSAPGPLETQYF	TGCGCCAGCAGCTCGGCGCCGGGCCCCTTGGAGACCCAGTACTTC
TRBV5-1	TRBJ2-5	-	-	CASSLEAGKGLETQYF	TGCGCCAGCAGCTTGGAGGCAGGGAAAGGGCTAGAGACCCAGTACTTC
TRBV10-2	TRBJ2-7	TRBD2	few	CATQLAGYEQYF	TGCGCCACCCAACTAGCGGGGTATGAGCAGTACTTC
TRBV6-1	TRBJ2-7	TRBD2	-	CACTFLTSGCSQYF	TGTGCCTGCACTTTTCTCACTAGCGGGTGTTCCCAGTACTTC
TRBV6-6	TRBJ1-2	-	few	CASSPVGGGRIGYTF	TGTGCCAGCAGTCCGGTGGGGGGGGGTAGAATTGGCTACACCTTC
TRBV29-1	TRBJ2-1	-	-	CSVVSPQSYNEQFF	TGCAGCGTTGTGTCCCCTCAGTCCTACAATGAGCAGTTCTTC